The 22 T cell receptor beta chains reported below all come from one sample, sequenced in a study of blood T cell repertoires in COVID-19. Data came from immunoSEQ multiplex PCR; TCRdb stores just in-frame clones and leaves some out. The table includes roughly 240,000 clones, approximately 82% detected once. The sequenced material came from peripheral blood. The receptors come from an elderly woman with acute or convalescent COVID-19.

The V call is TRBV6-5, the J call TRBJ1-1; no firm D call. CDR3 size: 15 residues. CDR1 is MNHEY, CDR2 SVGAGI, per germline. The V and J ends lost 5 bases and 1 base respectively, with 14 bases between them. In DNA, the CDR3 is TGTGCCAGCAGTCGAACCAGAAGAGGGAACACTGAAGCTTTCTTT. Its translation is CASSRTRRGNTEAFF.

The chain links TRBV7-2 to TRBJ2-5, with no clear D. Looked up from germline, CDR1 is SGHTA and CDR2 is FQGNSA. The CDR3 sequence is 13 residues long. V lost 2 bases to trimming and J lost 5 bases, with 9 bases between them. The CDR3 DNA reads TGTGCCAGCAGCTTAATATCAGCGGAGACCCAGTACTTC. Residues: CASSLISAETQYF. Using reference TRBV7-2 and TRBJ2-5 for the parts outside the CDR3, the full variable domain is GAGVSQSPSNKVTEKGKDVELRCDPISGHTALYWYRQSLGQGLEFLIYFQGNSAPDKSGLPSDRFSAERTGGSVSTLTIQRTQQEDSAVYLCASSLISAETQYFGPGTRLLVL.

The V call is TRBV11-2, the J call TRBJ2-7; 9 bases agree with TRBD1. The CDR3 spans 11 residues. From germline, CDR1 is SGHAT and CDR2 FQNNGV. The V gene end was trimmed by 5 bases and the J gene end by 13 bases; junction bases not matched to a gene: 6. The CDR3: CASSPGQGDYF. The CDR3 DNA sequence: TGTGCCAGCAGCCCGGGACAGGGCGATTACTTC.

The rearrangement joins TRBV7-2 to TRBJ2-1, with a possible D match to TRBD2 (5 bases). Germline V gives CDR1 SGHTA, CDR2 FQGNSA. Deletions cut 5 bases from V and 4 bases from J, with 12 bases between. The CDR3 covers 14 residues. The CDR3 protein is CASSKEGGYNEQFF. In DNA, the CDR3 is TGTGCCAGCAGCAAAGAAGGCGGGTACAATGAGCAGTTCTTC.

The J gene is TRBJ1-1, the V gene TRBV11-2; no definite D call. Germline V gene data show CDR1 as SGHAT and CDR2 as FQNNGV. The CDR3 contains 14 residues. Trimming removed 1 base from V and 2 bases from J, with 8 bases in between. In nucleotides, the CDR3 is TGTGCCAGCAGCTTAGGGCTCTCAAACACTGAAGCTTTCTTT. It translates to CASSLGLSNTEAFF.

V and J are TRBV6-5 and TRBJ2-3, with D possibly TRBD1 on 5 matching bases. The CDR3 extends over 15 amino acids. V lost 6 bases to trimming and J lost 0 bases, with 13 bases between them. Germline CDR1 reads MNHEY; CDR2 reads SVGAGI. This CDR3 reads CASRKTVPSTDTQYF. CDR3 coding DNA: TGTGCCAGCAGGAAGACAGTCCCCAGCACAGATACGCAGTATTTT.

The chain uses TRBV28 and TRBJ2-7; 11 nucleotides agree with TRBD1. With V trimmed by 3 bases and J by 4 bases, 5 bases remained unmatched. The CDR3 loop spans 15 amino acids. CDR1 MDHEN and CDR2 SYDVKM come from the germline V gene. The CDR3, as DNA: TGTGCCAGCAGTTTTATGGGACAGGGGGAATACGAGCAGTACTTC. It translates to CASSFMGQGEYEQYF.

This chain uses TRBV7-8 with TRBJ1-1; D gene uncertain. In germline, CDR1 is SGHVS, CDR2 FQNEAQ. This CDR3 is 14 amino acids long. Trimming cost V 5 bases and J 0 bases, with 10 bases left between them. This CDR3 is CASSRGLMNTEAFF. The CDR3 coding sequence is TGTGCCAGCAGCCGCGGGTTGATGAACACTGAAGCTTTCTTT.

To note about this clone: This sample includes further DNA sequences coding for the same CDR3. The rearrangement uses TRBV6-5 and TRBJ1-2; 7 bases align to TRBD1. Germline lookup yields CDR1 MNHEY and CDR2 SVGAGI. Germline trimming cut 5 bases from V and 3 bases from J; bases unmatched to any gene: 3. The CDR3 runs to 13 residues. This CDR3 reads CASSPTGDYGYTF. In nucleotides, the CDR3 is TGTGCCAGCAGTCCTACAGGGGACTATGGCTACACCTTC.

J is TRBJ1-6 and V is TRBV18; TRBD1 matches at 8 bases. The germline gives CDR1 KGHSH, CDR2 LQKENI. The CDR3 runs to 15 residues. J gave up 8 bases and V 4 bases, and 7 bases lay outside the gene matches. The DNA for the CDR3 is TGTGCCAGCTCACAGAAAGGACAGGGAGATTCACCCCTCCACTTT. Its protein product is CASSQKGQGDSPLHF.

Remarks on this clone: Mismatch with germline at one junction end may stem from a read error. The chain carries TRBV15 and TRBJ1-5; 7 bases are a match to TRBD1. The CDR3 sequence is 14 residues long. Looked up from germline, CDR1 is LNHNV and CDR2 is YYDKDF (reference sequence). CDR3: CTTSRDRVSQPQHF. In DNA, the CDR3 is TGTACCACCAGCAGAGACAGGGTTAGTCAGCCCCAGCATTTT.

V and J are TRBV4-2 and TRBJ2-3; D gene ambiguous. This CDR3 is built from 13 residues. Trimming cost V 0 bases and J 6 bases, with 7 bases left between them. CDR1 is LGHNA and CDR2 is YNFKEQ in the germline V gene. The CDR3 loop is CASSQEPIDTQYF. The CDR3 region has the DNA TGTGCCAGCAGCCAAGAGCCTATCGATACGCAGTATTTT.

The rearrangement uses TRBV15 and TRBJ1-2; the D gene is possibly TRBD1 (6 bases). Germline CDR1 and CDR2: LNHNV and YYDKDF (reference sequence). This CDR3 contains 14 residues. Trimming shortened V by 3 bases and J by 7 bases, and 15 bases separated the two germline ends. The CDR3 nucleotides are TGTGCCACCAGCAGGGTTGGGGGGGCGAGTGGCTACACCTTC. Its translation: CATSRVGGASGYTF.

This rearrangement joins TRBV24-1 to TRBJ1-1; 7 bases align to TRBD1. Germline V gene lookup returns CDR1 KGHDR and CDR2 SFDVKD. The CDR3 has 14 amino acids. In nucleotides, the CDR3 is TGTGTAATAGTGCCGGACAGGCCGAACACTGAAGCTTTCTTT. This translates into CVIVPDRPNTEAFF.

This sequence joins TRBV30 and TRBJ1-1, with TRBD1 matching over 9 bases. CDR3 length equals 18 residues. In germline, CDR1 is GTSNPN, CDR2 SVGIG (reference sequence). With 1 base clipped from V and 1 base from J, the junction kept 13 bases outside the gene matches. CDR3 region: CAWSAQAGTGTGNTEAFF. CDR3 sequence (DNA): TGTGCCTGGAGTGCCCAAGCCGGGACAGGGACTGGGAACACTGAAGCTTTCTTT.

The genes are TRBV19 and TRBJ2-2, with TRBD2 matching 9 bases. V gave up 3 bases and J gave up 4 bases; unmatched junction bases: 9. Per germline, CDR1 LNHDA and CDR2 SQIVND (reference sequence). This CDR3 spans 17 amino acids. DNA for the CDR3: TGTGCCAGTAGTATCAGCTCGAGCGGGGGGCTCACCGGGGAGCTGTTTTTT. Its protein product is CASSISSSGGLTGELFF.

This clone showed up just a few times. V gene TRBV4-1 combines with J gene TRBJ1-4, with 9 bases matching TRBD1. The CDR3 contains 15 residues. J was trimmed by 5 bases and V by 5 bases; bases with no gene match: 6. The germline gives CDR1 MGHRA, CDR2 YSYEKL. CDR3 protein: CASSWRGTGNEKLFF. The DNA of the CDR3 is TGCGCCAGCAGCTGGCGCGGGACAGGGAATGAAAAACTGTTTTTT.

Turning to this clone: Other DNA sequences within the sample encode an identical CDR3. The chain carries TRBV28 and TRBJ1-5, with 8 bases aligning to TRBD1. The CDR3 totals 15 residues. Germline assignment: CDR1 MDHEN and CDR2 SYDVKM. The trim removed 2 bases at V and 2 bases at J, leaving 2 bases unmatched. CDR3 in amino acids: CASSLDRGGNQPQHF. The CDR3 DNA reads TGTGCCAGCAGTTTAGACAGGGGAGGCAATCAGCCCCAGCATTTT.

V is TRBV18 and J is TRBJ1-2; a weak D match, TRBD1 (6 bases). Trimming pared 0 bases from V and 6 bases from J, leaving 17 bases between. CDR1 is KGHSH and CDR2 is LQKENI in the germline V gene. This CDR3 comprises 16 residues. CDR3 region: CASSPPFVGAEDGYTF. In nucleotides, the CDR3 is TGTGCCAGCTCACCACCGTTTGTGGGGGCTGAAGATGGCTACACCTTC.

This clone was seen just once. The chain links TRBV5-5 to TRBJ1-3, with TRBD1 as a possible D gene (6 bases). CDR1 is SGHKS and CDR2 is YYEKEE in the germline V gene (reference sequence). V was shortened by 1 base and J by 2 bases, with 10 bases between the two germline ends. This CDR3 has 15 amino acids. As DNA, the CDR3 is TGTGCCAGCAGCTTGCTTGAGGGGGCTGGAAACACCATATATTTT. This encodes CASSLLEGAGNTIYF.

The CDR3 here is CASSLGRTQNQPQHF. The CDR3 bases are TGTGCCAGCAGCTTGGGGAGGACACAAAATCAGCCCCAGCATTTT. The chain links TRBV11-2 to TRBJ1-5, with D possibly TRBD1 on 5 matching bases. The ends were cut back, 3 bases at V and 4 bases at J, with 13 bases in the middle. CDR1 and CDR2 (germline): SGHAT, FQNNGV. The CDR3 spans 15 residues.

V gene TRBV6-2 or TRBV6-3 combines with J gene TRBJ2-7, with 7 bases that match TRBD1. J lost 2 bases, V lost 5 bases, and 6 bases had no gene match. The CDR3 has 14 amino acids. Per germline, CDR1 MNHEY and CDR2 SVGEGT. In DNA, the CDR3 is TGTGCCAGCAGTCCCGGGGACAGAACCTACGAGCAGTACTTC. Its protein product is CASSPGDRTYEQYF.